The sequence of this T cell receptor beta chain was determined in a study of long-term antiretroviral therapy in people with HIV. Germline values: CDR1 MNHNS, CDR2 SASEGT. V trimming: 4 bases; J trimming: 2 bases; junction bases outside the gene matches: 3. This CDR3 contains 15 residues. The libraries were made with immunoSEQ v3.0 at survey level. Generated by immunoSEQ multiplex PCR, the TCRdb table keeps only in-frame clones and is missing some. The sample shows under 40,000 clones, 70% to 90% of them seen only once. Sequenced material: unsorted PBMCs, taken roughly 2.9 years before starting antiretroviral therapy. This sequence was found in a woman in her thirties with HIV. The chain links TRBV6-1 to TRBJ2-3; TRBD2 matches at 10 bases. CDR3 protein: CASSATSGATDTQYF. In DNA, the CDR3 is TGTGCCAGCAGTGCTACTAGCGGGGCCACAGATACGCAGTATTTT.